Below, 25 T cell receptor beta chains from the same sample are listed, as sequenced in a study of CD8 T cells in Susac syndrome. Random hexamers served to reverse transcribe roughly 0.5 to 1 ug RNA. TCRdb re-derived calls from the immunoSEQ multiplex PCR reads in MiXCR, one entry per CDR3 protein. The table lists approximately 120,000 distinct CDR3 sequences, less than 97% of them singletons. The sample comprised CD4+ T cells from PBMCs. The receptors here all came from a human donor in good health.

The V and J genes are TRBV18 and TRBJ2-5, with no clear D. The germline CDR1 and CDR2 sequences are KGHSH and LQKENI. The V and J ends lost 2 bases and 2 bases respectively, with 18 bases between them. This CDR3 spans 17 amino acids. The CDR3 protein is CASSPISIRSFQETQYF. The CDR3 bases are TGTGCCAGCTCACCAATCAGTATTCGAAGCTTTCAAGAGACCCAGTACTTC.

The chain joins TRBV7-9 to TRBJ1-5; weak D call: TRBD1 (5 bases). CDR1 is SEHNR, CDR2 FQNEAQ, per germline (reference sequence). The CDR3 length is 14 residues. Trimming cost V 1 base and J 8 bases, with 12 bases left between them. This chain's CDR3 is CASSLGGGTKPQHF. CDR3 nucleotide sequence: TGTGCCAGCAGCTTAGGGGGCGGAACTAAGCCCCAGCATTTT. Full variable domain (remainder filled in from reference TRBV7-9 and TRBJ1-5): DTGVSQNPRHKITKRGQNVTFRCDPISEHNRLYWYRQTLGQGPEFLTYFQNEAQLEKSRLLSDRFSAERPKGSFSTLEIQRTEQGDSAMYLCASSLGGGTKPQHFGDGTRLSIL.

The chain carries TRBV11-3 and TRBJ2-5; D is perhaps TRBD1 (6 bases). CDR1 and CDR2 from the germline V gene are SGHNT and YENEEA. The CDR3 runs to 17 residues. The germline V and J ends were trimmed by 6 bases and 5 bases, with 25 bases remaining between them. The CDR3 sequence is CASSFDRTAILEETQYF. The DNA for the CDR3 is TGTGCCAGCAGTTTCGACCGGACAGCGATATTAGAGGAGACCCAGTACTTC.

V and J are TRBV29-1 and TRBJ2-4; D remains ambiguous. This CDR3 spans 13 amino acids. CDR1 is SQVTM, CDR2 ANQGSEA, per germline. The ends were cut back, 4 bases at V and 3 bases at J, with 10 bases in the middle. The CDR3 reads CSVVGYDKNIQYF. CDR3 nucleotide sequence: TGCAGCGTTGTGGGGTATGACAAAAACATTCAGTACTTC.

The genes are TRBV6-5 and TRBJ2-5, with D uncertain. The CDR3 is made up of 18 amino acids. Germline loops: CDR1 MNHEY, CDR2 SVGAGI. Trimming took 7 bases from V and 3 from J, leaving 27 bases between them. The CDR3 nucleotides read TGTGCCAGCAATTCCCCTTTAGGCCCGAAGGGTTTGGAAGAGACCCAGTACTTC. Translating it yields CASNSPLGPKGLEETQYF.

The CDR3 DNA is TGTGCCACCAGTGATTTGCTCGCAGACAATTACTATGGCTACACCTTC. Translating it yields CATSDLLADNYYGYTF. V and J are TRBV24-1 and TRBJ1-2; D not certain. Germline V gene sequence: CDR1 KGHDR, CDR2 SFDVKD. The CDR3 extends over 16 amino acids. Trimming pared 0 bases from V and 3 bases from J, leaving 13 bases between.

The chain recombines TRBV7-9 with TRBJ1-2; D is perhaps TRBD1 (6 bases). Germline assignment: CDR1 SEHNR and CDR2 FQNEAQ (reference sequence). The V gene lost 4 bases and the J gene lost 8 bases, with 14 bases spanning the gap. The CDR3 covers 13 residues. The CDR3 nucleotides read TGTGCCAGCAGCTCACTGACAGGAGACGGCTACACCTTC. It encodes CASSSLTGDGYTF.

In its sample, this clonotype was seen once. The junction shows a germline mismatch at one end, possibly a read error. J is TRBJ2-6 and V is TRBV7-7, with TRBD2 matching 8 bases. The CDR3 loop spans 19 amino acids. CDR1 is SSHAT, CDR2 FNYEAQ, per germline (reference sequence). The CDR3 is CASSLRGGPRQAGANVLTF. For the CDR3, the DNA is TGTGCTAGCAGCTTGCGCGGGGGGCCGCGACAGGCTGGGGCCAACGTCCTGACTTTC.

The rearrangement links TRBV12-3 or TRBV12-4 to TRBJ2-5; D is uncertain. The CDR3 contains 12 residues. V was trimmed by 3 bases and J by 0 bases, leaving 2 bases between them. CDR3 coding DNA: TGTGCCAGCAGTTTTTACCAAGAGACCCAGTACTTC. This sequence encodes CASSFYQETQYF.

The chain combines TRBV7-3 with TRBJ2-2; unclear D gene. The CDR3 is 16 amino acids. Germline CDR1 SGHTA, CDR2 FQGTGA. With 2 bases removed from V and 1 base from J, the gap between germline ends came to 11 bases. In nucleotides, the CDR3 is TGTGCCAGCAGCTTACATGGCCAGCAGAACACCGGGGAGCTGTTTTTT. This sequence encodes CASSLHGQQNTGELFF.

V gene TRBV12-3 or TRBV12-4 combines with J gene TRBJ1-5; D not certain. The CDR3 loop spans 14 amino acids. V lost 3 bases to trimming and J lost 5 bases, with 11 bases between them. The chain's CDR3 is CASSLDFLYQPQHF. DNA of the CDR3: TGTGCCAGCAGTTTGGATTTCTTATATCAGCCCCAGCATTTT.

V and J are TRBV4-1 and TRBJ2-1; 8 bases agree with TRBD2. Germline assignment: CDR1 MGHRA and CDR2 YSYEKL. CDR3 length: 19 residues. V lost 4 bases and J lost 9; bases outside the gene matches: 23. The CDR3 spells CASSRGGFPGGRSSGEQFF. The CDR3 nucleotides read TGCGCCAGCAGCCGGGGGGGCTTTCCGGGAGGGCGCTCGTCGGGTGAGCAGTTCTTC.

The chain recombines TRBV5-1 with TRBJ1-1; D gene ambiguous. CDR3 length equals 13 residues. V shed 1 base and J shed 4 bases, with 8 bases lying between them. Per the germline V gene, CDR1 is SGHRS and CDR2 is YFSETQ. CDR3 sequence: CASSLWDSTEAFF. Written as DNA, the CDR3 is TGCGCCAGCAGCTTGTGGGATAGCACTGAAGCTTTCTTT.

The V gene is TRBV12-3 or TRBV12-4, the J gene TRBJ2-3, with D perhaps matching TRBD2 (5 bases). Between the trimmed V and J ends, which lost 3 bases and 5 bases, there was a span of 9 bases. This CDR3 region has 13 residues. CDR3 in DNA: TGTGCCAGCAGTTTTTCGGGGTTAGATACGCAGTATTTT. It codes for CASSFSGLDTQYF.

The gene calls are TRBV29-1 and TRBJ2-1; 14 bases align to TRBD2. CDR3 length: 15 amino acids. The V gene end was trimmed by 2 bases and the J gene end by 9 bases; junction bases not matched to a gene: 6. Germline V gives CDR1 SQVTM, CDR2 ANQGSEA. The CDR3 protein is CSVERTSGRRGEQFF. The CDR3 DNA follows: TGCAGCGTTGAACGGACTAGCGGGAGGAGAGGTGAGCAGTTCTTC.

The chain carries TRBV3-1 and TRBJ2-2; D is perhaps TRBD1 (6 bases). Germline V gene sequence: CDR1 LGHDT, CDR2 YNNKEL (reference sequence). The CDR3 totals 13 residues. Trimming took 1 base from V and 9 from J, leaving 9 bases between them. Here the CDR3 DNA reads TGTGCCAGCAGCCAAGGGACAGCCCGGGAGCTGTTTTTT. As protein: CASSQGTARELFF.

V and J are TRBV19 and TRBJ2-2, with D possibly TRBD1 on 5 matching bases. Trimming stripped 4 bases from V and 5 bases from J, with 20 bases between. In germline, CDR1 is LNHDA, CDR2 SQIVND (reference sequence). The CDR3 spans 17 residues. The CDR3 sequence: CASSTRQGSSSTGELFF. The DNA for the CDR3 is TGTGCCAGTAGTACTAGGCAGGGAAGCTCTTCGACCGGGGAGCTGTTTTTT.

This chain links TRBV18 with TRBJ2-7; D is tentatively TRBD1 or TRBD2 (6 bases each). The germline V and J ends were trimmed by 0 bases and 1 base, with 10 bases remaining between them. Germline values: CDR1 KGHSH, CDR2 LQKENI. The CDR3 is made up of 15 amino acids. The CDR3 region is CASSPPKGGSYEQYF. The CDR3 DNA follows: TGTGCCAGCTCACCACCGAAGGGGGGATCCTACGAGCAGTACTTC.

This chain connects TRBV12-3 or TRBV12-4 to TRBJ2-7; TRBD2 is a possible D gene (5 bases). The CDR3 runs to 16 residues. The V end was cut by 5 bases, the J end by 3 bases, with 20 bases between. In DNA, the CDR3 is TGTGCCAGCAGTCCCGACCGGGTGACCCGGGGCTACGAGCAGTACTTC. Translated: CASSPDRVTRGYEQYF.

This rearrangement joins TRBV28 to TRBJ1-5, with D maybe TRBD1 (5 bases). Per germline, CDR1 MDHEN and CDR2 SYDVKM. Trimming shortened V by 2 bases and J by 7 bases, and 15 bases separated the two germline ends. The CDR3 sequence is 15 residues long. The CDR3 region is CASSLDFRANQPQHF. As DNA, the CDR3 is TGTGCCAGCAGTTTAGATTTCAGGGCTAACCAGCCCCAGCATTTT.

The CDR3, as DNA: TGCGCCAGCAGTGAGTCGTGGCAGGGGTTGGCTTATAGCAATCAGCCCCAGCATTTT. It is translated as CASSESWQGLAYSNQPQHF. This chain connects TRBV10-2 to TRBJ1-5; D is perhaps TRBD1 (6 bases). Germline values: CDR1 WSHSY, CDR2 SAAADI. Between the trimmed V and J ends, which lost 0 bases and 0 bases, there was a span of 18 bases. The CDR3 runs 19 residues.

CDR3 protein: CASLLAGGRETQYF. Here the CDR3 DNA reads TGTGCCAGCTTACTAGCGGGAGGGAGAGAGACCCAGTACTTC. The chain couples TRBV6-6 to TRBJ2-5; 13 positions agree with TRBD2. CDR3 length: 14 residues. Germline loops: CDR1 MNHNY, CDR2 SVGAGI (reference sequence). V gave up 8 bases and J gave up 4 bases; unmatched junction bases: 4.

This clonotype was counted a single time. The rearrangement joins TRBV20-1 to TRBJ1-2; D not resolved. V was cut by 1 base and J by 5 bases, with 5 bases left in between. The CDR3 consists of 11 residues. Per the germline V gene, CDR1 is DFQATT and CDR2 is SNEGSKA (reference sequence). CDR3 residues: CSARVAYGYTF. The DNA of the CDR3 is TGCAGTGCTAGAGTTGCTTATGGCTACACCTTC.

The CDR3 is CASRDREWGVNTEAFF. CDR3 DNA sequence: TGTGCCAGCAGGGACAGGGAATGGGGGGTCAACACTGAAGCTTTCTTT. The V gene is TRBV2, the J gene TRBJ1-1, with TRBD1 matching over 8 bases. Germline V gene sequence: CDR1 SNHLY, CDR2 FYNNEI. The CDR3 runs 16 residues. The V segment lost 6 bases and the J segment 2 bases; nucleotides outside the gene matches: 11.

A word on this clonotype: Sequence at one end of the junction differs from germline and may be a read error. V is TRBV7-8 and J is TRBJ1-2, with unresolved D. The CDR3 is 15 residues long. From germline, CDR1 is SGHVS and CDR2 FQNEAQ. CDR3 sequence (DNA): TGTGCCAGCAGCGTAGCTTTTGGGGAAATCTATGGCTACACCTTC. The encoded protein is CASSVAFGEIYGYTF.